The 15 T cell receptor beta chains below were found in one sample sequenced in a study of post-analysis software for immune sequencing data. Overall study findings and caveats: Patients showed TRBV5-6, TRBV5-1 and TRBV20-1 among roughly five TRBV segments more frequent than in controls.

Included in the TCR beta cDNA libraries were unique molecular identifiers. TCRdb called the PCR reads again in MiXCR, with one record for every CDR3 protein. The profile shows about 810,000 distinct CDR3 sequences, roughly 50% of them singletons. These receptors are not linked to any known antigen. The sequenced sample consisted of blood. The receptors shown here come from a girl aged 5 to 17 with multiple sclerosis.

The rearrangement uses TRBV9 and TRBJ1-1, with D perhaps TRBD1 (6 bases). Trimming took 0 bases from V and 11 from J, leaving 23 bases between them. The length of the CDR3 is 16 residues. Germline CDR1 SGDLS, CDR2 YYNGEE. The CDR3 reads CASSVVADLQGSRAFF. The CDR3 region has the DNA TGTGCCAGCAGCGTAGTTGCCGACTTACAGGGAAGCCGGGCTTTCTTT.

The chain links TRBV12-3 or TRBV12-4 to TRBJ1-5; no firm D call. V dropped 2 bases and J dropped 5 bases, with 13 bases sitting between them. This CDR3 has 15 residues. The CDR3 DNA reads TGTGCCAGCAGTTTATCCCTACCTGGGGATCAGCCCCAGCATTTT. Its translation: CASSLSLPGDQPQHF.

V is TRBV6-2 or TRBV6-3 and J is TRBJ1-2; D is unresolved. The CDR3 sequence is 15 residues long. Germline CDR1 is MNHEY and CDR2 is SVGEGT. The germline V and J ends were trimmed by 2 bases and 10 bases, with 20 bases remaining between them. CDR3 sequence reads: CASSYPSADGRDYTF. The CDR3 DNA reads as TGTGCCAGCAGTTACCCCTCCGCGGACGGAAGAGACTACACCTTC.

V usage is TRBV5-1 and J usage is TRBJ2-3; D not resolved. CDR1 is SGHRS and CDR2 is YFSETQ in the germline V gene. CDR3 length equals 17 residues. Trimming cost V 7 bases and J 0 bases, with 21 bases left between them. CDR3 protein: CASPPGPPDLSTDTQYF. In nucleotides, the CDR3 is TGCGCCAGCCCGCCGGGCCCCCCGGACCTAAGCACAGATACGCAGTATTTT. Filled out from reference TRBV5-1 and TRBJ2-3, the complete variable domain reads KAGVTQTPRYLIKTRGQQVTLSCSPISGHRSVSWYQQTPGQGLQFLFEYFSETQRNKGNFPGRFSGRQFSNSRSEMNVSTLELGDSALYLCASPPGPPDLSTDTQYFGPGTRLTVL.

V usage is TRBV29-1 and J usage is TRBJ1-4, with D unresolved. The germline V gene has CDR1 SQVTM and CDR2 ANQGSEA. Trimming cost V 4 bases and J 3 bases, with 6 bases left between them. This CDR3 has 12 residues. In DNA form, the CDR3 reads TGCAGCGTTGTGTCCCCTAATGAAAAACTGTTTTTT. Its protein product is CSVVSPNEKLFF.

The chain carries TRBV14 and TRBJ2-5; 8 bases are shared with TRBD1. With 5 bases clipped from V and 11 bases from J, the junction kept 13 bases outside the gene matches. The germline gives CDR1 SGHDN, CDR2 FVKESK. The length of the CDR3 is 14 residues. The CDR3 region is CASSERQGLGEQYF. The DNA of the CDR3 is TGTGCCAGCAGCGAACGACAGGGGCTCGGTGAGCAGTACTTC.

This clonotype was counted many times. This chain connects TRBV6-5 to TRBJ2-7; tentatively, D is TRBD1 (6 bases). The CDR3 has 14 amino acids. V was trimmed by 2 bases and J by 0 bases, leaving 8 bases between them. Germline values: CDR1 MNHEY, CDR2 SVGAGI. The chain's CDR3 is CASSYGQISYEQYF. CDR3 nucleotides: TGTGCCAGCAGTTACGGACAGATCTCCTACGAGCAGTACTTC.

This chain links TRBV7-9 with TRBJ2-6; D is possibly TRBD1 (7 bases). The CDR3 sequence is 17 residues long. The V end lost 5 bases, the J end lost 0 bases, and 14 bases lay between the germline ends. Germline V CDR1 and CDR2: SEHNR, FQNEAQ (reference sequence). Written as DNA, the CDR3 is TGTGCCAGCAGCCCGCGGGACAGTAACTCTGGGGCCAACGTCCTGACTTTC. Encoded protein: CASSPRDSNSGANVLTF.

The rearrangement joins TRBV7-8 to TRBJ1-1; 8 bases map to TRBD1. J gave up 5 bases and V 5 bases, and 13 bases lay outside the gene matches. This CDR3 has 16 residues. CDR1 is SGHVS and CDR2 is FQNEAQ in the germline V gene. The CDR3 DNA is TGTGCCAGCAGCCGGGACAGGTGGGACCGAAGGACTGAAGCTTTCTTT. It specifies CASSRDRWDRRTEAFF.

This clonotype was seen only a few times. The chain employs TRBV20-1 and TRBJ1-2, with 7 bases aligning to TRBD1. The CDR3 spans 13 residues. Germline V gene data show CDR1 as DFQATT and CDR2 as SNEGSKA (reference sequence). J gave up 1 base and V 6 bases, and 5 bases lay outside the gene matches. The chain's CDR3 is CSALTGVNYGYTF. CDR3 nucleotides: TGCAGTGCCCTCACAGGGGTTAACTATGGCTACACCTTC.

This clonotype was counted between two and nine times. The gene calls are TRBV20-1 and TRBJ2-5; tentatively, D is TRBD1 or TRBD2 (5 bases each). Trimming removed 3 bases from V and 3 bases from J, with 17 bases in between. Germline CDR1 and CDR2: DFQATT and SNEGSKA (reference sequence). The CDR3 covers 15 residues. The CDR3 reads CSARPKSGTKETQYF. CDR3 in DNA: TGCAGTGCTAGGCCAAAATCCGGGACCAAAGAGACCCAGTACTTC.

With respect to this clonotype: The junction shows a germline mismatch at one end, possibly a read error. The J gene is TRBJ2-7, the V gene TRBV4-1; D unclear. Germline-derived CDR1 and CDR2 are MGHRA and YSYEKL. CDR3 size: 16 residues. CDR3 amino acids: CARSQPRTQVDYEQYF. The CDR3, as DNA: TGCGCCAGAAGCCAACCCCGGACCCAGGTCGACTACGAGCAGTACTTC.

The V gene is TRBV6-5, the J gene TRBJ2-7, with no clear D. The CDR3 totals 14 residues. The germline V and J ends were trimmed by 5 bases and 2 bases, with 13 bases remaining between them. Germline-derived CDR1 and CDR2 are MNHEY and SVGAGI. The CDR3 sequence: CASSRSWGTYEQYF. The DNA for the CDR3 is TGTGCCAGCAGTCGATCATGGGGAACCTACGAGCAGTACTTC.

J is TRBJ1-1 and V is TRBV27; unclear D gene. Germline V gene data show CDR1 as MNHEY and CDR2 as SMNVEV (reference sequence). The CDR3 is 14 residues long. V lost 4 bases, J lost 3 bases, and 12 bases lay in between. The DNA of the CDR3 is TGTGCCAGCAGTTGGGAGGGATCATACACTGAAGCTTTCTTT. Protein sequence: CASSWEGSYTEAFF.

V is TRBV10-3 and J is TRBJ2-7, with 8 bases matching TRBD2. Germline V gene sequence: CDR1 ENHRY, CDR2 SYGVKD. The trim removed 0 bases at V and 0 bases at J, leaving 7 bases unmatched. The CDR3 totals 17 residues. The CDR3 protein is CAISESMSGTSSYEQYF. For the CDR3, the DNA is TGTGCCATCAGTGAGTCGATGTCTGGGACTAGCTCCTACGAGCAGTACTTC.